The table lists the clone carrying this T cell receptor (beta chain) with many counts. Its antigen is not known. The entry originates in a study of T cells in Graves' hyperthyroidism and ophthalmopathy. Study background: Peripheral blood was taken when the disease was first diagnosed, before any treatment began. Study-wide results and caveats: Blood samples included most of the expanded thyroid clonotypes exceeding 0.001.

This CDR3 comprises 12 residues. After removal of 5 bases from V and 6 bases from J, the junction contained 1 base not matched to a gene. In germline, CDR1 is SEHNR, CDR2 FQNEAQ (reference sequence). Amplification targeted TCR beta CDR3 regions from RNA transcripts. The TCR CDR3 first-round RT-PCR relied on the HTBI primer set. TCRdb passed the multiplex PCR reads through MiXCR, listing each CDR3 protein once. This sample has hundreds of thousands of distinct CDR3 sequences; around 16% occur once, and the top ten carry around 7%. Across 18 months, stable Graves' hyperthyroidism was marked by no progression to ophthalmopathy.

The rearrangement uses TRBV7-9 and TRBJ2-7; TRBD1 matches at 10 bases. The receptor was derived from a woman between 18 and 29 years old with Graves' hyperthyroidism. Sequencing used blood. CDR3 loop: CASSRDRGEQYF. The CDR3 bases are TGTGCCAGCAGCCGGGACAGGGGCGAGCAGTACTTC.